This TCR beta chain was observed in a study of identical twins. Study-level points and caveats: Insertions ran lower in abundant cord blood beta clonotypes, though not in memory repertoires.

Template switching created a universal primer site, and the cDNA included unique molecular identifiers. Via MiXCR, TCRdb re-called the 5' RACE reads, giving one row per CDR3 protein. The sample records about 530,000 distinct CDR3 sequences, approximately 20% being singletons. In every case, the donor was a healthy Caucasian. This CDR3 contains 13 residues. The germline V gene has CDR1 SGHAT and CDR2 FQNNGV. V was clipped by 2 bases and J by 5 bases, with 9 bases between them. Note on this clonotype: Its antigen remains unidentified.

The same sample was also studied in work on yellow fever vaccine responses in identical twins. Per that paper: Twins' vaccine T cell responses reportedly seemed partly convergent and partly personalized.

The source of this sequence is a woman younger than 35 in good health. The sample was CD4+ T cells sorted from blood. V and J are TRBV11-2 and TRBJ2-5; D unclear. In DNA, the CDR3 is TGTGCCAGCAGCTTAAACCTATTGGAGACCCAGTACTTC. Its protein product is CASSLNLLETQYF.